This T cell receptor beta chain was sequenced for a study of shared clonotypes between healthy human individuals. Only one count was recorded for this clone. TCRdb's copy holds only in-frame clones and misses some; the assay was immunoSEQ multiplex PCR. This sample has around 600,000 clones, with 95% to 98% found just once. CDR3 size: 17 residues. Germline V lookup: CDR1 SGHAT, CDR2 FQNNGV. Trimming cost V 5 bases and J 3 bases; bases outside gene matches: 15. Selected positively for CCR7 and CD45RO-negative, naive CD8 cells excluded terminally differentiated effector memory CD45RA+ cells. The TCR was taken from a man aged 25-45 years in good health. Sequencing was performed on naive CD8+ T cells sorted from blood. The J gene is TRBJ2-7, the V gene TRBV11-2; 8 nucleotides align to TRBD2. CDR3 sequence (DNA): TGTGCCAGCAGCGCCACGGGAGGGGACAACCCATTCTACGAGCAGTACTTC. Translation: CASSATGGDNPFYEQYF.